This is a list of T cell receptor beta chains from one sample in a study of response to subunit inactivated influenza vaccine. MiXCR was run by TCRdb on the RT-PCR reads, yielding one entry per CDR3 protein. The sample consists of more than 700,000 distinct CDR3 sequences, approximately 22% of them appearing once. Sequencing used PBMCs from blood, obtained about 5 days after vaccination. The receptors were gathered from a man aged 50-59 years who received an inactivated influenza vaccine. CDR3s include the opening cysteine and the closing phenylalanine or tryptophan. D genes are given only for firm matches. The size field is filled for only some rows; it gives once, few, many or a size class.

abundance: many
v_gene: TRBV7-3
j_gene: TRBJ2-2
d_gene: TRBD1
CDR3nt: TGTGCCAGCAGTCCAGGGGGCGCCGGGGAGCTGTTTTTT
CDR3aa: CASSPGGAGELFF

abundance: .
v_gene: TRBV3-1
j_gene: TRBJ2-7
d_gene: .
CDR3nt: TGTGCCAGCAGCCAAGATCTAAGGGGGTACGAGCAGTACTTC
CDR3aa: CASSQDLRGYEQYF

abundance: .
v_gene: TRBV12-3/TRBV12-4
j_gene: TRBJ2-4
d_gene: .
CDR3nt: TGTGCCAGCAGCCCCCCGGGTCTCAAAAACATTCAGTACTTC
CDR3aa: CASSPPGLKNIQYF

abundance: many
v_gene: TRBV20-1
j_gene: TRBJ2-3
d_gene: .
CDR3nt: TGCAGTGCTAACCCGGGACTTAGCACAGATACGCAGTATTTT
CDR3aa: CSANPGLSTDTQYF

abundance: .
v_gene: TRBV6-1
j_gene: TRBJ1-5
d_gene: .
CDR3nt: TGTGCCAGCAGTGGGGCGGGGGCGCGGGGAGTGAATCAGCCCCAGCATTTT
CDR3aa: CASSGAGARGVNQPQHF

abundance: .
v_gene: TRBV10-3
j_gene: TRBJ2-7
d_gene: .
CDR3nt: TGTGCCATCGGTACTGGATTTTCAGCCTACGAGCAGTACTTC
CDR3aa: CAIGTGFSAYEQYF

abundance: few
v_gene: TRBV6-2/TRBV6-3
j_gene: TRBJ1-1
d_gene: .
CDR3nt: TGTGCCAGCAGTTACGGGGGCGCTGAAGCTTTCTTT
CDR3aa: CASSYGGAEAFF

abundance: .
v_gene: TRBV12-3/TRBV12-4
j_gene: TRBJ2-7
d_gene: .
CDR3nt: TGTGCCAGCCTCAACCGTGGGGGCCGGGAGCAGTACTTC
CDR3aa: CASLNRGGREQYF

abundance: .
v_gene: TRBV5-1
j_gene: TRBJ2-7
d_gene: .
CDR3nt: TGCGCCAGCAGCTTGGGAGACAGGAGCTCCTACGAGCAGTACTTC
CDR3aa: CASSLGDRSSYEQYF

abundance: few
v_gene: TRBV9
j_gene: TRBJ1-6
d_gene: .
CDR3nt: TGTGCCAGCAGCGCGGATGTTTTTAATTCACCCCTCCACTTT
CDR3aa: CASSADVFNSPLHF

abundance: .
v_gene: TRBV28
j_gene: TRBJ2-3
d_gene: TRBD2
CDR3nt: TGTGCCAGCAGTTCCCTCCGGGGGGGTAAGGATACGCAGTATTTT
CDR3aa: CASSSLRGGKDTQYF

abundance: many
v_gene: TRBV29-1
j_gene: TRBJ2-7
d_gene: TRBD1
CDR3nt: TGCAGCGTACTACGGACAGGGGCTTTGTACGAGCAGTACTTC
CDR3aa: CSVLRTGALYEQYF

abundance: .
v_gene: TRBV4-2
j_gene: TRBJ2-5
d_gene: .
CDR3nt: TGTGCCAGCAGCCTACGTGGAGGGGGCGGGATAAGCCAAGAGACCCAGTACTTC
CDR3aa: CASSLRGGGGISQETQYF

abundance: few
v_gene: TRBV4-3
j_gene: TRBJ2-3
d_gene: .
CDR3nt: TGCGCCAGCAGCCAAGATCCAGGGGCGGGAGATACGCAGTATTTT
CDR3aa: CASSQDPGAGDTQYF

abundance: once
v_gene: TRBV29-1
j_gene: TRBJ1-2
d_gene: .
CDR3nt: TGCAGCGTTGAAAAGGGGCCGGGCCCACTCGGCTACACCTTC
CDR3aa: CSVEKGPGPLGYTF

abundance: .
v_gene: TRBV4-3
j_gene: TRBJ2-3
d_gene: .
CDR3nt: TGCGCCAGCAGCCCTGATACTCCAGATACGCAGTATTTT
CDR3aa: CASSPDTPDTQYF

abundance: few
v_gene: TRBV3-1
j_gene: TRBJ2-5
d_gene: .
CDR3nt: TGTGCCAGCACCAACGGGGGGCCGCAAGAGACCCAGTACTTC
CDR3aa: CASTNGGPQETQYF

abundance: .
v_gene: TRBV7-9
j_gene: TRBJ2-3
d_gene: .
CDR3nt: TGTGCCAGCAGCCCACCAAGACTGGGCAGCACAGATACGCAGTATTTT
CDR3aa: CASSPPRLGSTDTQYF

abundance: once
v_gene: TRBV2
j_gene: TRBJ2-2
d_gene: .
CDR3nt: TGTGCCAGCAGGGCTTTTCCGACCGGGGAGCTGTTTTTT
CDR3aa: CASRAFPTGELFF

abundance: few
v_gene: TRBV25-1
j_gene: TRBJ2-1
d_gene: .
CDR3nt: TGTGCCAGCAGCCCATTGGGTTGGGAGACGACCTACAATGAGCAGTTCTTC
CDR3aa: CASSPLGWETTYNEQFF

abundance: .
v_gene: TRBV12-3/TRBV12-4
j_gene: TRBJ2-1
d_gene: .
CDR3nt: TGTGCCAGCAGTCCTTCGGCGGGTATCGAGAATGAGCAGTTCTTC
CDR3aa: CASSPSAGIENEQFF

abundance: few
v_gene: TRBV11-2
j_gene: TRBJ2-1
d_gene: .
CDR3nt: TGTGCCAGCAGCCTCTTGGACAGCCCCCCCGGCTCCTACAATGAGCAGTTCTTC
CDR3aa: CASSLLDSPPGSYNEQFF

abundance: many
v_gene: TRBV12-3/TRBV12-4
j_gene: TRBJ2-2
d_gene: TRBD2
CDR3nt: TGTGCCAGCAGTCTCGTAGCGGGAGGGCCAAGTGGGGAGCTGTTTTTT
CDR3aa: CASSLVAGGPSGELFF

abundance: .
v_gene: TRBV12-3/TRBV12-4
j_gene: TRBJ2-7
d_gene: TRBD2
CDR3nt: TGTGCCAGCCGAACTAGCGGGGTAGTCGAGCAGTACTTC
CDR3aa: CASRTSGVVEQYF

abundance: .
v_gene: TRBV18
j_gene: TRBJ2-1
d_gene: .
CDR3nt: TGTGCCAGCTCACCAATGGGGCAGGGTGAGCAGTTCTTC
CDR3aa: CASSPMGQGEQFF

abundance: few
v_gene: TRBV3-1
j_gene: TRBJ2-3
d_gene: .
CDR3nt: TGTGCCAGCAGCCAAGCGGGACATACAGGAGATACGCAGTATTTT
CDR3aa: CASSQAGHTGDTQYF

abundance: .
v_gene: TRBV7-6
j_gene: TRBJ2-5
d_gene: .
CDR3nt: TGTGCCAGCAGAAACCCTGGAGAGACCCAGTACTTC
CDR3aa: CASRNPGETQYF

abundance: few
v_gene: TRBV4-2
j_gene: TRBJ2-1
d_gene: TRBD2
CDR3nt: TGTGCCAGCAGCCAAGATTTGCGGGGGGGCTACTACAATGAGCAGTTCTTC
CDR3aa: CASSQDLRGGYYNEQFF

abundance: .
v_gene: TRBV4-1
j_gene: TRBJ2-1
d_gene: .
CDR3nt: TGCGCCAGCAGCCATGGGGCGGTGAGGTCCTACAATGAGCAGTTCTTC
CDR3aa: CASSHGAVRSYNEQFF

abundance: few
v_gene: TRBV7-2
j_gene: TRBJ2-5
d_gene: .
CDR3nt: TGTGCCAGCAGCCCCTCGACAAGAGAGACCCAGTACTTC
CDR3aa: CASSPSTRETQYF

abundance: few
v_gene: TRBV5-6
j_gene: TRBJ2-7
d_gene: .
CDR3nt: TGTGCCAGCAGAATGTCGGGACTCCCCGTCGAGCAGTACTTC
CDR3aa: CASRMSGLPVEQYF

abundance: .
v_gene: TRBV5-1
j_gene: TRBJ1-2
d_gene: TRBD1
CDR3nt: TGCGCCAGCAGCTTGGCGTGGACAGGGTTCGATGGCTACACCTTC
CDR3aa: CASSLAWTGFDGYTF

abundance: few
v_gene: TRBV30
j_gene: TRBJ2-7
d_gene: TRBD1
CDR3nt: TGTGCCTGGAGCACGGACAGGGACTACGAGCAGTACTTC
CDR3aa: CAWSTDRDYEQYF

abundance: many
v_gene: TRBV12-3/TRBV12-4
j_gene: TRBJ2-1
d_gene: .
CDR3nt: TGTGCCAGCAGTTCCCGGGACCCCAATGAGCAGTTCTTC
CDR3aa: CASSSRDPNEQFF

abundance: .
v_gene: TRBV29-1
j_gene: TRBJ2-1
d_gene: .
CDR3nt: TGCAGCGTGGGGGCGGGGATCGGGGCCAATGAGCAGTTCTTC
CDR3aa: CSVGAGIGANEQFF

abundance: .
v_gene: TRBV5-6
j_gene: TRBJ1-1
d_gene: .
CDR3nt: TGTGCCAGCAGCTCCACCCATCGAACAGGAGAGAACACTGAAGCTTTCTTT
CDR3aa: CASSSTHRTGENTEAFF

abundance: few
v_gene: TRBV20-1
j_gene: TRBJ2-1
d_gene: TRBD1
CDR3nt: TGCAGTGCTACTGACCCCAGGGATGGACAGGGGGGGCATGAGCAGTTCTTC
CDR3aa: CSATDPRDGQGGHEQFF

abundance: .
v_gene: TRBV5-1
j_gene: TRBJ1-2
d_gene: TRBD1
CDR3nt: TGCGCCAGCAGCCGGACGGCCGGGACAGGGATCGACTATGGCTACACCTTC
CDR3aa: CASSRTAGTGIDYGYTF

abundance: .
v_gene: TRBV20-1
j_gene: TRBJ2-4
d_gene: .
CDR3nt: TGCAGTGCTAGAGACCGCGGGTACGCCAAAAACATTCAGTACTTC
CDR3aa: CSARDRGYAKNIQYF

abundance: few
v_gene: TRBV28
j_gene: TRBJ2-2
d_gene: TRBD1
CDR3nt: TGTGCCAGCAGTTACGCAGGGGGCGTTGGCGGGGAGCTGTTTTTT
CDR3aa: CASSYAGGVGGELFF

abundance: once
v_gene: TRBV11-2
j_gene: TRBJ2-5
d_gene: .
CDR3nt: TGTGCCAGCAGCCCGCGCCTGACCTTGTACCAAGAGACCCAGTACTTC
CDR3aa: CASSPRLTLYQETQYF

abundance: .
v_gene: TRBV7-2
j_gene: TRBJ2-1
d_gene: TRBD2
CDR3nt: TGTGCCAGCAGCTTATTGCGGGGGGCCTACAATGAGCAGTTCTTC
CDR3aa: CASSLLRGAYNEQFF

abundance: few
v_gene: TRBV20-1
j_gene: TRBJ1-5
d_gene: .
CDR3nt: TGCAGTGCTAGAGTGCGGGGAACGGTTCAGCCCCAGCATTTT
CDR3aa: CSARVRGTVQPQHF

abundance: .
v_gene: TRBV29-1
j_gene: TRBJ2-5
d_gene: .
CDR3nt: TGCAGCGTTGACAGGGCCCAATGGTCCCAGTACTTC
CDR3aa: CSVDRAQWSQYF

abundance: few
v_gene: TRBV4-2
j_gene: TRBJ2-7
d_gene: TRBD2
CDR3nt: TGTGCCAGCAGCCAAGATTGGGGGGGTAGCTCCTACGAGCAGTACTTC
CDR3aa: CASSQDWGGSSYEQYF

abundance: .
v_gene: TRBV11-2
j_gene: TRBJ1-6
d_gene: .
CDR3nt: TGTGCCAGCAGCTTAGAGCGGGAGTTCAATTCACCCCTCCACTTT
CDR3aa: CASSLEREFNSPLHF

abundance: few
v_gene: TRBV12-3/TRBV12-4
j_gene: TRBJ2-3
d_gene: .
CDR3nt: TGTGCCAGCAGTAGGCAGGGTTGGTCAGATACGCAGTATTTT
CDR3aa: CASSRQGWSDTQYF

abundance: .
v_gene: TRBV11-2
j_gene: TRBJ2-2
d_gene: TRBD2
CDR3nt: TGTGCCAGCAGCTTAGATATAGGTCTAGCGGGATACACCGGGGAGCTGTTTTTT
CDR3aa: CASSLDIGLAGYTGELFF

abundance: few
v_gene: TRBV20-1
j_gene: TRBJ1-1
d_gene: .
CDR3nt: TGCAGTGCTAAACAACCCGGGATGAACACTGAAGCTTTCTTT
CDR3aa: CSAKQPGMNTEAFF

abundance: few
v_gene: TRBV6-2/TRBV6-3
j_gene: TRBJ2-2
d_gene: TRBD1
CDR3nt: TGTGCCAGCAGGACAGGGTTAGCCGGGGAGCTGTTTTTT
CDR3aa: CASRTGLAGELFF

abundance: few
v_gene: TRBV12-3/TRBV12-4
j_gene: TRBJ2-5
d_gene: TRBD1
CDR3nt: TGTGCCAGCAGTAACCGACAGGGGGCGAATCGAGAGACCCAGTACTTC
CDR3aa: CASSNRQGANRETQYF

abundance: many
v_gene: TRBV7-9
j_gene: TRBJ2-7
d_gene: .
CDR3nt: TGTGCCAGCAGCTTAGATACAGGACTCAACGAGCAGTACTTC
CDR3aa: CASSLDTGLNEQYF

abundance: many
v_gene: TRBV12-3/TRBV12-4
j_gene: TRBJ2-1
d_gene: .
CDR3nt: TGTGCCAGCAGTCGCCTAGAGTACAATGAGCAGTTCTTC
CDR3aa: CASSRLEYNEQFF

abundance: .
v_gene: TRBV29-1
j_gene: TRBJ1-1
d_gene: TRBD1
CDR3nt: TGCAGCGTTGCAAACAGGGGGCTCACTGAAGCTTTCTTT
CDR3aa: CSVANRGLTEAFF

abundance: few
v_gene: TRBV28
j_gene: TRBJ1-2
d_gene: .
CDR3nt: TGTGCCAGCAGCCTCGGACAGGGCTACACCTTC
CDR3aa: CASSLGQGYTF

abundance: few
v_gene: TRBV5-1
j_gene: TRBJ1-2
d_gene: TRBD1
CDR3nt: TGCGCCAGCAGCATTTACAGGGGGCCGAACTATGGCTACACCTTC
CDR3aa: CASSIYRGPNYGYTF